These T cell receptor beta chains were read from a single sample in a study of T cells in Graves' hyperthyroidism and ophthalmopathy. A single record per CDR3 protein comes from TCRdb applying MiXCR to the multiplex PCR reads. Found here are approximately 430,000 distinct CDR3 sequences, approximately 14% of them singletons; the top ten hold 13%. The source material was blood. The receptors come from a man aged 18 to 35 with Graves' ophthalmopathy. Both conserved end residues are part of each CDR3. D genes are given only for firm matches. Size is stated for part of the rows, as once, few or many counts, or as a class when the clone is expanded.

j_call v_call d_call clone_size cdr3_aa cdr3_nt
TRBJ1-6 TRBV20-1 TRBD1 many CSARAAQGVEPPLHF TGCAGTGCTAGAGCCGCACAGGGGGTAGAGCCACCCCTCCACTTT
TRBJ2-2 TRBV10-3 . . CAISRDAGTGELFF TGTGCCATCAGTCGGGACGCAGGCACCGGGGAGCTGTTTTTT
TRBJ1-1 TRBV7-6 . many CASSSYAGGTEAFF TGTGCCAGCAGCTCATACGCAGGAGGCACTGAAGCTTTCTTT
TRBJ2-3 TRBV12-3/TRBV12-4 TRBD2 . CASSRGLAGGPDTQYF TGTGCCAGCAGTCGCGGACTAGCGGGGGGGCCCGATACGCAGTATTTT
TRBJ2-3 TRBV3-1 . many CASSQVEFPHTQYF TGTGCCAGCAGCCAAGTGGAGTTTCCCCATACGCAGTATTTT
TRBJ1-5 TRBV7-8 TRBD1 many CASSLTGGKPQHF TGTGCCAGCAGCTTAACAGGGGGCAAGCCCCAGCATTTT
TRBJ1-2 TRBV6-1 . many CASSLKRGNGYTF TGTGCCAGCAGTTTGAAGCGTGGCAATGGCTACACCTTC
TRBJ1-5 TRBV6-6 . many CASSYPAGQGNQPQHF TGTGCCAGCAGTTACCCGGCTGGCCAGGGTAATCAGCCCCAGCATTTT
TRBJ2-2 TRBV7-9 . many CASSLGQGKAGELFF TGTGCCAGCAGCTTAGGGCAGGGAAAGGCCGGGGAGCTGTTTTTT
TRBJ1-1 TRBV13 . many CASSLGQGTNTEAFF TGTGCCAGCAGCTTAGGCCAGGGGACTAACACTGAAGCTTTCTTT
TRBJ1-1 TRBV28 . few CASSFQSLGAFF TGTGCCAGCAGTTTCCAGTCGTTGGGGGCTTTCTTT
TRBJ1-1 TRBV10-2 . many CASSDVGGGLSTEAFF TGCGCCAGCAGTGATGTTGGGGGGGGCCTGAGCACTGAAGCTTTCTTT
TRBJ1-4 TRBV29-1 . few CSGMGFGGGEKLFF TGCAGCGGAATGGGTTTTGGGGGTGGTGAAAAACTGTTTTTT
TRBJ2-1 TRBV11-2 . . CASSLRQAGLNEQFF TGTGCCAGCAGCTTACGTCAAGCGGGCCTTAATGAGCAGTTCTTC
TRBJ2-2 TRBV27 . many CASSSVLGPGELFF TGTGCCAGCAGTTCCGTACTAGGCCCCGGGGAGCTGTTTTTT
TRBJ2-7 TRBV20-1 . . CSARDGWVAREQYF TGCAGTGCTAGGGATGGGTGGGTGGCGAGAGAGCAGTACTTC
TRBJ2-7 TRBV29-1 TRBD1 many CSVLTGAYEQYF TGCAGCGTCCTGACAGGGGCCTACGAGCAGTACTTC
TRBJ1-2 TRBV27 TRBD1 many CASSLVAGRGIYGYTF TGTGCCAGCAGTTTAGTGGCGGGCAGGGGGATCTATGGCTACACCTTC
TRBJ2-7 TRBV30 . many CAWSSRQDYEQYF TGTGCCTGGAGTTCAAGACAGGATTACGAGCAGTACTTC
TRBJ1-2 TRBV5-1 . many CASSSDGEASGYTF TGCGCCAGCAGCTCGGACGGCGAGGCGAGCGGCTACACCTTC
TRBJ2-1 TRBV6-5 . . CASSYSRGGRADEQFF TGTGCCAGCAGTTACTCCCGGGGCGGGCGTGCGGATGAGCAGTTCTTC
TRBJ2-4 TRBV25-1 . . CASSELAKNIQYF TGTGCCAGCAGTGAGCTGGCCAAAAACATTCAGTACTTC
TRBJ2-3 TRBV5-1 . many CASSRPSTGFPDTQYF TGCGCCAGCAGCAGGCCATCCACAGGGTTCCCAGATACGCAGTATTTT
TRBJ1-2 TRBV3-1 . many CASSQDMAGRGYTF TGTGCCAGCAGCCAAGATATGGCAGGGCGAGGCTACACCTTC
TRBJ1-1 TRBV7-9 . many CASSRPGEANTEAFF TGTGCCAGCAGCCGACCTGGGGAGGCGAACACTGAAGCTTTCTTT
TRBJ1-1 TRBV20-1 . many CSAATEYTEAFF TGCAGTGCCGCGACAGAGTACACTGAAGCTTTCTTT
TRBJ1-5 TRBV24-1 . many CATSARYSNQPQHF TGTGCCACCAGTGCCCGATATAGCAATCAGCCCCAGCATTTT
TRBJ1-4 TRBV7-8 TRBD1 . CASSQWGTGVNEKLFF TGTGCCAGCAGCCAATGGGGGACAGGGGTAAATGAAAAACTGTTTTTT
TRBJ2-1 TRBV24-1 . many CATSEDLPYNEQFF TGTGCCACCAGTGAGGACCTGCCCTACAATGAGCAGTTCTTC
TRBJ2-5 TRBV6-5 . many CASSYSGGLETQYF TGTGCCAGCAGTTACTCAGGAGGATTAGAGACCCAGTACTTC
TRBJ2-3 TRBV5-1 . many CASTDDSDTQYF TGCGCCAGCACCGATGACTCAGATACGCAGTATTTT
TRBJ2-5 TRBV9 . many CASSFRLTQETQYF TGTGCCAGCAGTTTTAGACTAACTCAAGAGACCCAGTACTTC
TRBJ2-7 TRBV7-9 . few CASSSRGDPAYEQYF TGTGCCAGCAGCTCGAGGGGGGATCCGGCCTACGAGCAGTACTTC
TRBJ1-5 TRBV7-8 . few CASSSNTGRQPQHF TGTGCCAGCAGCTCGAATACAGGGCGTCAGCCCCAGCATTTT
TRBJ2-3 TRBV19 TRBD2 . CASSKLAGGGTDTQYF TGTGCCAGTAGTAAGCTAGCGGGAGGTGGAACAGATACGCAGTATTTT
TRBJ1-2 TRBV29-1 . many CSVEEFRQGNYGYTF TGCAGCGTTGAAGAGTTTCGGCAGGGCAACTATGGCTACACCTTC
TRBJ2-7 TRBV4-3 TRBD2 . CASSQVGLAGTDEQYF TGCGCCAGCAGCCAAGTTGGACTAGCGGGTACAGACGAGCAGTACTTC
TRBJ2-7 TRBV29-1 . few CSVGLSSYEQYF TGCAGCGTTGGACTCAGCTCCTACGAGCAGTACTTC
TRBJ2-5 TRBV12-3/TRBV12-4 TRBD1 many CASRPTGGDETQYF TGTGCCAGCAGGCCGACAGGGGGCGACGAGACCCAGTACTTC
TRBJ2-2 TRBV9 . . CASSVVAGELFF TGTGCCAGCAGCGTAGTCGCCGGGGAGCTGTTTTTT